This TCR beta chain derives from a study of radiation and T cells in renal cell carcinoma. CDR1 GTSNPN and CDR2 SVGIG come from the germline V gene (reference sequence). V lost 3 bases, J lost 4 bases, and 9 bases lay in between. The CDR3 is 13 amino acids. Stated time point: baseline pretreatment blood. Treatment of the sample: 15 Gy SBRT to primary tumor, nephrectomy 4 weeks later. Clear cell pathology was present in this patient's renal cell carcinoma. Data came from immunoSEQ multiplex PCR; TCRdb stores just in-frame clones and leaves some out. The sample consists of approximately 150,000 clones, roughly 85% of them appearing once.

This receptor was obtained from a woman in her forties or fifties with renal cell carcinoma. Source: blood, taken from a patient whose treatment included radiotherapy and nephrectomy. The chain employs TRBV30 and TRBJ2-2; D is possibly TRBD1 (6 bases). The CDR3: CAWREDSTGELFF. The CDR3 nucleotides read TGTGCCTGGAGGGAGGACAGCACCGGGGAGCTGTTTTTT.